One and the same sample provided the 21 T cell receptor beta chains below, sequenced in a study of shared clonotypes between healthy human individuals. TCRdb keeps only in-frame clones here, not all; method: immunoSEQ multiplex PCR. The repertoire holds about 550,000 clones, with nearly 97% as singletons. Naive-designated CD8 cells lacked CD45RO, were positively enriched for CCR7, and omitted terminally differentiated effector memory CD45RA+ cells. The sequenced sample consisted of naive CD8+ T cells sorted from blood. These receptors came from a woman under 40 in good health.

This chain connects TRBV7-8 to TRBJ2-1; 7 positions match TRBD1. The CDR3 sequence is 15 residues long. J gave up 3 bases and V 1 base, and 3 bases lay outside the gene matches. Germline values: CDR1 SGHVS, CDR2 FQNEAQ. The CDR3 nucleotides are TGTGCCAGCAGCTTAGGGGGACAGTTCTACAATGAGCAGTTCTTC. Residues: CASSLGGQFYNEQFF.

J is TRBJ2-5 and V is TRBV15; possibly TRBD1 for D (6 bases). Near its end, the DNA agrees better with TRBJ2-7, so the J call may be wrong. CDR3 length equals 15 residues. Germline values: CDR1 LNHNV, CDR2 YYDKDF (reference sequence). The CDR3 sequence is CATSGYNRESYEQYF. CDR3 coding DNA: TGTGCCACCAGCGGGTATAACAGGGAGTCCTACGAGCAGTACTTC.

The V call is TRBV19, the J call TRBJ2-7; 8 bases line up with TRBD1. The V and J ends lost 5 bases and 5 bases, in that order; junction bases with no gene match: 8. The CDR3 runs to 14 residues. Germline CDR1 is LNHDA and CDR2 is SQIVND (reference sequence). The CDR3 nucleotides are TGTGCCAGTAGTCCGGGACAGGCCCTCCACGAGCAGTACTTC. Residues: CASSPGQALHEQYF.

The gene calls are TRBV6-6 and TRBJ2-1; 7 bases fit TRBD1. The germline V gene has CDR1 MNHNY and CDR2 SVGAGI (reference sequence). CDR3 length: 15 residues. Trimming took 5 bases from V and 0 from J; bases not matched to a gene: 4. This CDR3 is CASSHRDSSYNEQFF. The DNA for the CDR3 is TGTGCCAGCAGTCACCGGGACAGCTCCTACAATGAGCAGTTCTTC.

This chain uses TRBV4-2 with TRBJ2-7, with D perhaps TRBD1 or TRBD2 (7 bases each). This CDR3 is 16 amino acids long. Trimming cost V 3 bases and J 5 bases, with 20 bases left between them. Germline V lookup: CDR1 LGHNA, CDR2 YNFKEQ. The CDR3 here is CASSQRGRGLSDEQYF. CDR3 DNA sequence: TGTGCCAGCAGCCAGAGGGGGCGGGGACTAAGCGACGAGCAGTACTTC.

The rearrangement uses TRBV28 and TRBJ1-5; possibly TRBD1 for D (6 bases). The V gene's germline CDR1 is MDHEN and CDR2 SYDVKM. With 6 bases removed from V and 6 bases from J, the gap between germline ends came to 15 bases. The CDR3 sequence is 14 residues long. This CDR3 is CASRPQGSAQPQHF. The CDR3 DNA sequence: TGTGCCAGCAGGCCACAGGGTTCGGCTCAGCCCCAGCATTTT.

The genes are TRBV13 and TRBJ2-7, with 8 bases lining up with TRBD2. The V segment lost 8 bases and the J segment 5 bases; nucleotides outside the gene matches: 8. The CDR3 is 13 amino acids. Germline loops: CDR1 PRHDT, CDR2 FYEKMQ (reference sequence). The DNA of the CDR3 is TGTGCCAGCTCGCGGGAGGATTCTAACGAGCAGTACTTC. Translating gives CASSREDSNEQYF.

V gene TRBV2 combines with J gene TRBJ2-3; D remains unclear. V was pared by 1 base and J by 1 base, with 9 bases between. CDR3 length: 15 residues. From germline, CDR1 is SNHLY and CDR2 FYNNEI. CDR3 sequence: CASSEGWARTDTQYF. CDR3 in DNA: TGTGCCAGCAGTGAAGGGTGGGCGCGCACAGATACGCAGTATTTT.

J is TRBJ1-1 and V is TRBV9, with TRBD1 matching over 7 bases. The CDR3 loop spans 14 amino acids. V dropped 0 bases and J dropped 5; count of bases not matched to a gene: 4. The V gene's germline CDR1 is SGDLS and CDR2 YYNGEE. The CDR3: CASSVGQGRTEAFF. The DNA of the CDR3 is TGTGCCAGCAGCGTAGGACAGGGTAGAACTGAAGCTTTCTTT.

This clone has just a few counts. Germline and junction disagree at one end, which may indicate a read error. V usage is TRBV29-1 and J usage is TRBJ2-7; 7 nucleotides agree with TRBD1. Germline values: CDR1 SQVTM, CDR2 ANQGSEA. This CDR3 is 8 amino acids long. CDR3 in DNA: TGCAGCGTGGGGGACAGAAACTTC. Amino acids: CSVGDRNF.

The gene calls are TRBV11-2 and TRBJ2-7; the D gene could be TRBD1 or TRBD2 (5 bases each). Trimming stripped 4 bases from V and 2 bases from J, with 12 bases between. The germline V gene has CDR1 SGHAT and CDR2 FQNNGV. The CDR3 length is 14 residues. CDR3 in amino acids: CASSSGTEAYEQYF. CDR3 sequence (DNA): TGTGCCAGCAGCTCCGGGACGGAGGCCTACGAGCAGTACTTC.

The chain uses TRBV5-8 and TRBJ1-5, with D unresolved. V lost 0 bases and J 3 bases, leaving 7 bases between the germline ends. This CDR3 has 14 amino acids. Looked up from germline, CDR1 is SGHTS and CDR2 is YDEGEE. The CDR3, as DNA: TGTGCCAGCAGCTTGGTACTGAACAATCAGCCCCAGCATTTT. Translation gives CASSLVLNNQPQHF.

The chain has TRBV27 and TRBJ2-7; 10 positions match TRBD2. The germline gives CDR1 MNHEY, CDR2 SMNVEV (reference sequence). The CDR3 has 15 amino acids. V gave up 2 bases and J gave up 6 bases; unmatched junction bases: 7. The CDR3 loop is CASSLRLAGTREQYF. The CDR3 DNA follows: TGTGCCAGCAGTTTACGACTAGCGGGCACCCGCGAGCAGTACTTC.

V and J are TRBV4-2 and TRBJ2-5; 11 bases are a match to TRBD1. The J call could be wrong; TRBJ2-7 is a better fit for the DNA end. This CDR3 is built from 17 residues. Looked up from germline, CDR1 is LGHNA and CDR2 is YNFKEQ. In nucleotides, the CDR3 is TGTGCCAGCAGCCAAGATAGGGGACAGGGGGTACGGGGCGAGCAGTACTTC. Its protein product is CASSQDRGQGVRGEQYF.

The chain is built from TRBV23-1 and TRBJ2-3; a weak D match, TRBD1 (6 bases). TRBV23-1 is treated as an ORF (open reading frame) with a function not yet certain. The CDR3 contains 16 residues. Trimming shortened V by 3 bases and J by 2 bases, and 15 bases separated the two germline ends. This chain's CDR3 is CASSQLQGPYTDTQYF. The CDR3 nucleotides read TGCGCCAGCAGTCAGCTACAGGGACCCTACACAGATACGCAGTATTTT.

CDR3 sequence (DNA): TGTGCCAGCAGTTACTCGTTCCAGGACAGGGGCGAGCAGTACTTC. Its translation: CASSYSFQDRGEQYF. The V and J genes are TRBV6-6 and TRBJ2-7, with 9 bases lining up with TRBD1. CDR1 is MNHNY, CDR2 SVGAGI, per germline (reference sequence). With V trimmed by 0 bases and J by 6 bases, 6 bases remained unmatched. This CDR3 comprises 15 residues.

This chain links TRBV9 with TRBJ2-1; the match to TRBD2 covers 7 bases. After removal of 3 bases from V and 6 bases from J, the junction contained 18 bases not matched to a gene. In germline, CDR1 is SGDLS, CDR2 YYNGEE. The CDR3 length is 18 residues. The CDR3 is CASSASTLSGIGFNEQFF. CDR3 coding DNA: TGTGCCAGCAGCGCCTCGACTCTCAGCGGGATAGGTTTCAATGAGCAGTTCTTC.

The chain carries TRBV28 and TRBJ2-3; D is ambiguous. V gave up 5 bases and J gave up 2 bases, with 5 bases separating them. Germline CDR1 and CDR2: MDHEN and SYDVKM. The CDR3 loop spans 12 amino acids. CDR3 region: CASSVITDTQYF. The CDR3 nucleotides read TGTGCCAGCAGTGTTATCACAGATACGCAGTATTTT.

The J gene is TRBJ1-2, the V gene TRBV5-6, with D hard to call. Germline CDR1 and CDR2: SGHDT and YYEEEE. This CDR3 contains 15 residues. V lost 8 bases to trimming and J lost 4 bases, with 21 bases between them. The CDR3 reads CARRGERAGRYGYTF. The DNA for the CDR3 is TGTGCCAGACGCGGGGAGAGGGCGGGTCGCTATGGCTACACCTTC.

This sequence joins TRBV29-1 and TRBJ2-7; 13 bases map to TRBD2. With 5 bases clipped from V and 2 bases from J, the junction kept 3 bases outside the gene matches. The CDR3 totals 14 residues. Germline-derived CDR1 and CDR2 are SQVTM and ANQGSEA. The chain's CDR3 is CSVWGLAGTYEQYF. The DNA of the CDR3 is TGCAGCGTTTGGGGACTAGCGGGGACCTACGAGCAGTACTTC.

The rearrangement links TRBV7-9 to TRBJ2-3; the match to TRBD2 covers 7 bases. Losses at the gene ends were 2 bases for V and 1 base for J; bases not matched to a gene: 0. The CDR3 covers 14 residues. The V gene's germline CDR1 is SEHNR and CDR2 FQNEAQ (reference sequence). The CDR3 loop is CASSLLAGTDTQYF. The DNA of the CDR3 is TGTGCCAGCAGCTTACTAGCGGGCACAGATACGCAGTATTTT.